This T cell receptor (beta chain) was profiled in a study of CD8+CD57+ T cells in acquired aplastic anemia. The overall study: The study obtained an average of about 3.4 ug of DNA from sorted CD4+ and CD8+ cells. Points from the study as a whole: CD8+ Simpson's diversity did not differ significantly between patients and controls.

The germline CDR1 and CDR2 sequences are SEHNR and FQNEAQ (reference sequence). This CDR3 comprises 12 residues. V lost 5 bases and J 5 bases, leaving 10 bases between the germline ends. By flow cytometry, patients selected for sequencing had shown an expansion of CD8+CD57+ cells. Patients, without exception, had severe acquired aplastic anemia. Blood sampling was performed on the patients, and none of them had received therapy by then. The template for TCR beta VDJ and CDR3 sequence profiling was genomic DNA. TCRdb reprocessed the reads via MiXCR and lists one record per CDR3 protein. The table records 250,000 or so distinct CDR3 sequences, about 44% of them present only once. As to this clonotype: Its target is not known.

The V call is TRBV7-9, the J call TRBJ2-7; a weak D match, TRBD1 (5 bases). The specimen sequenced was sorted CD4+, CD8+, or CD8+CD57+ T cells (not recorded which) from PBMCs. This receptor was identified in a human donor with aplastic anemia. The CDR3 sequence is CASSNPGNEQYF. The DNA of the CDR3 is TGTGCCAGCAGCAACCCAGGGAACGAGCAGTACTTC. Together with reference TRBV7-9 and TRBJ2-7, the CDR3 gives the full variable domain: DTGVSQNPRHKITKRGQNVTFRCDPISEHNRLYWYRQTLGQGPEFLTYFQNEAQLEKSRLLSDRFSAERPKGSFSTLEIQRTEQGDSAMYLCASSNPGNEQYFGPGTRLTVT.